This T cell receptor (beta chain) was retrieved from a study of T cells after posttransplantation cyclophosphamide. Method: immunoSEQ multiplex PCR; TCRdb's copy keeps in-frame clones and lacks some. The sample is made up of tens of thousands of clones, none counted only once. Peripheral blood was collected from the related graft donor on the marrow donation day. This clone showed up many times. Its matching antigen is unknown. Study-level points and caveats: Blood and skin or GI T cell repertoires showed limited TRB overlap. Recipient CMV seropositivity and CMV reactivation strongly tracked TRB clonality. Donor-recipient repertoire similarity was low at 1-2 months, rising over year one.

Material: PBMCs. The TCR originated in a woman aged 45 to 65 in good health and a related stem cell transplant donor.

The CDR3: CASSLTSLAETQYF. In DNA, the CDR3 is TGTGCCAGTAGTCTGACTAGCCTCGCAGAGACCCAGTACTTC. The chain uses TRBV19 and TRBJ2-5; TRBD2 matches 7 bases. This CDR3 spans 14 amino acids. Trimming cost V 5 bases and J 4 bases; bases outside gene matches: 7. The germline CDR1 and CDR2 sequences are LNHDA and SQIVND (reference sequence).